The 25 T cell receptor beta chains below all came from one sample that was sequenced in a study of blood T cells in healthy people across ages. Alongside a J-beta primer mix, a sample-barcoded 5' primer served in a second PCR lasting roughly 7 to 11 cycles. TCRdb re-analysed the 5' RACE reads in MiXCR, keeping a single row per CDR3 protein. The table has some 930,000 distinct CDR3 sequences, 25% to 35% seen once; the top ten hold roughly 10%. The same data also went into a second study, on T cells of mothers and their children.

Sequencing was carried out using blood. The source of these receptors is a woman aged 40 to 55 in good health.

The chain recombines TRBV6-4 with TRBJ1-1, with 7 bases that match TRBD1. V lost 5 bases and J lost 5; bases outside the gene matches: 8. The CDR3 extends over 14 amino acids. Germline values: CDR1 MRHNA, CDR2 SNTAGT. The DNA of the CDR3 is TGTGCCAGCAGTCCTGGACAGGACGGGACTGAAGCTTTCTTT. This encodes CASSPGQDGTEAFF.

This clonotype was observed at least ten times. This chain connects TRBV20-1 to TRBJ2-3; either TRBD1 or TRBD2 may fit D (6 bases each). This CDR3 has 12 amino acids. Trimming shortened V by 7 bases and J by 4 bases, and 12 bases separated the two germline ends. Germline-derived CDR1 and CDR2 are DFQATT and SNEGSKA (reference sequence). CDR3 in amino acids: CSEGGPSDTQYF. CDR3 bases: TGCAGTGAGGGGGGACCCTCAGATACGCAGTATTTT.

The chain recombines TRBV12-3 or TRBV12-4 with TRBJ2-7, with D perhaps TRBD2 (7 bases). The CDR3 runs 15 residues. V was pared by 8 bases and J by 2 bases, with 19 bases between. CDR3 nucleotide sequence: TGTGCCAGCGCCGAGGCGGGGGCCAACGCCTACGAGCAGTACTTC. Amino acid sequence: CASAEAGANAYEQYF.

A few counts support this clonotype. The CDR3 here is CASSHRTSLTYEQYF. The DNA for the CDR3 is TGTGCCAGCAGCCACCGGACCTCACTGACCTACGAGCAGTACTTC. V gene TRBV14 combines with J gene TRBJ2-7; no definite D call. This CDR3 spans 15 amino acids. V dropped 3 bases and J dropped 2 bases, with 14 bases sitting between them. The germline CDR1 and CDR2 sequences are SGHDN and FVKESK.

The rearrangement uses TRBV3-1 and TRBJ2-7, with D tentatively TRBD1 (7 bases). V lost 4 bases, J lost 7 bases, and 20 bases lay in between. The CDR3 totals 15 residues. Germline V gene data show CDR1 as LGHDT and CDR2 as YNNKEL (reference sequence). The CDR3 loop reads CASSLRHRGGGEQYF. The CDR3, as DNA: TGTGCCAGCAGCCTACGGCACAGGGGAGGCGGTGAGCAGTACTTC.

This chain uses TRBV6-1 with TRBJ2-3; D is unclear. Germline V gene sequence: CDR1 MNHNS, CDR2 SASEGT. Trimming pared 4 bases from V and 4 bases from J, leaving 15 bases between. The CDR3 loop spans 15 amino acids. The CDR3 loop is CASSGQVAPPDTQYF. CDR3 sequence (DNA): TGTGCCAGCAGTGGCCAGGTGGCCCCCCCAGATACGCAGTATTTT.

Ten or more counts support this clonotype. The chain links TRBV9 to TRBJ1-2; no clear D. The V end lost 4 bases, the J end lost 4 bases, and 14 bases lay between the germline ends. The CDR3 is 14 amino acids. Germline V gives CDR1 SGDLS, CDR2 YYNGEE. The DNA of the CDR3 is TGTGCCAGCAGCCCCTCCCCTGGGATCTATGGCTACACCTTC. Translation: CASSPSPGIYGYTF.

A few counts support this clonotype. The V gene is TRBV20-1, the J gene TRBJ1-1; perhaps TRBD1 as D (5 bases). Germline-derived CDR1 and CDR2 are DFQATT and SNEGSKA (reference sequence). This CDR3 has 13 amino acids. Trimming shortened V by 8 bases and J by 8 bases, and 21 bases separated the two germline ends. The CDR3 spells CSPAGGLRTEAFF. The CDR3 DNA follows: TGCAGTCCAGCGGGGGGATTGAGGACGGAAGCTTTCTTT.

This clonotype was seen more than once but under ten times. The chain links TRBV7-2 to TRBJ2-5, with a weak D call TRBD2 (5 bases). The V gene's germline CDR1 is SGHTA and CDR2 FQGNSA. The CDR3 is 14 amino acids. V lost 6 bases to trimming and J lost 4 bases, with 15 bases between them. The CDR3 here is CASRDNRGGETQYF. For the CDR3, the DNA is TGTGCCAGCAGAGACAATCGAGGAGGAGAGACCCAGTACTTC.

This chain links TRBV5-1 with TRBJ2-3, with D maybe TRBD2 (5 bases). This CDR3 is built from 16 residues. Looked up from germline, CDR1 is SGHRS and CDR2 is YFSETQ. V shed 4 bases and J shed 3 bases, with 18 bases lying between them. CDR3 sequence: CASSGQRLVVTDTQYF. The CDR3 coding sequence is TGCGCCAGCAGCGGCCAGCGGCTGGTGGTTACAGATACGCAGTATTTT.

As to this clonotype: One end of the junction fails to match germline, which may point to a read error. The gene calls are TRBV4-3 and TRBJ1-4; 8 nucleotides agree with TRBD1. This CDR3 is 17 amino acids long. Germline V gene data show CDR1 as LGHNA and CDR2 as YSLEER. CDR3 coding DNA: TGCGCCAGCAGCCAAGATCGGGGGACAGGAGTTAATGAAGAACTGTTTTTT. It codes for CASSQDRGTGVNEELFF.

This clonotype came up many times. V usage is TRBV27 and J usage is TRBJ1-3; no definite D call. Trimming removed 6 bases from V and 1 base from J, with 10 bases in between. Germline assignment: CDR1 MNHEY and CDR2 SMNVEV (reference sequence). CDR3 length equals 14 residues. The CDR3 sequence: CASRGVGSGNTIYF. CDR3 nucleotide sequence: TGTGCCAGCAGGGGCGTGGGGTCTGGAAACACCATATATTTT.

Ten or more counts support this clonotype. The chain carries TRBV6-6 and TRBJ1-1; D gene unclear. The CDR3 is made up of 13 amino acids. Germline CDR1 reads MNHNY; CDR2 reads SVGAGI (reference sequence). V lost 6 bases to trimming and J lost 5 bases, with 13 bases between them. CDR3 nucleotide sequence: TGTGCCAGCAGCCGCTCGGGCGGAACTGAAGCTTTCTTT. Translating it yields CASSRSGGTEAFF.

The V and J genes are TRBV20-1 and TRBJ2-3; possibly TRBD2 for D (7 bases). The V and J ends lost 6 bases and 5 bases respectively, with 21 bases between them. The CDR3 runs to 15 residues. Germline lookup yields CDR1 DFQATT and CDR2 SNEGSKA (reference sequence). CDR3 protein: CSAIRVGGPGDTQYF. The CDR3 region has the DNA TGCAGTGCAATCCGGGTGGGGGGGCCTGGAGATACGCAGTATTTT.

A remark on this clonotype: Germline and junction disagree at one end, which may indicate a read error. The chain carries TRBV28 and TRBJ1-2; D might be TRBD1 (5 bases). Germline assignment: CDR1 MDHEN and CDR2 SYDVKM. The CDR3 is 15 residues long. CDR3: CASSLLAGTEYGHTF. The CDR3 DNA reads TGTGCCAGCAGTTTATTAGCCGGGACGGAGTATGGCCACACCTTC.

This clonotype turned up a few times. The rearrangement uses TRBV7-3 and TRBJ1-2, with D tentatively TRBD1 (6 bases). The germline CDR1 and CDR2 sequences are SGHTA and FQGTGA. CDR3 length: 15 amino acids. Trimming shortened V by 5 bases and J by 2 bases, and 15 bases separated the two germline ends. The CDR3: CASSPFPTGNYGYTF. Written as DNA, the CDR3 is TGTGCCAGCAGCCCTTTCCCCACAGGGAACTATGGCTACACCTTC.

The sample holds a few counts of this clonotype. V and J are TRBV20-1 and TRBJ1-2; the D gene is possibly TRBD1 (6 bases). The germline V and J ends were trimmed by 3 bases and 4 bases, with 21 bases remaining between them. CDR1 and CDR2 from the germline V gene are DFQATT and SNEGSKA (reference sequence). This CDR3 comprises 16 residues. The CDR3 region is CSARPPVGGRAYGYTF. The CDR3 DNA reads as TGCAGTGCTAGGCCCCCGGTGGGGGGGCGCGCCTATGGCTACACCTTC.

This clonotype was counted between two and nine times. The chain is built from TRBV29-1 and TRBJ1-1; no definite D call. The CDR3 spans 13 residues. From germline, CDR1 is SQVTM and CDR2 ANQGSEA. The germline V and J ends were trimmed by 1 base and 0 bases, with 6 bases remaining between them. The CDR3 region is CSVEVEMNTEAFF. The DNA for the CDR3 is TGCAGCGTTGAAGTGGAAATGAACACTGAAGCTTTCTTT.

The CDR3 is CASSGGLGQGAQEQYF. The CDR3 nucleotides read TGTGCCAGCAGTGGAGGATTGGGACAGGGGGCGCAGGAGCAGTACTTC. The J gene is TRBJ2-7, the V gene TRBV28; 12 bases are a match to TRBD1. The V and J ends lost 5 bases and 7 bases, in that order; junction bases with no gene match: 12. Germline V lookup: CDR1 MDHEN, CDR2 SYDVKM. The CDR3 is made up of 16 amino acids.

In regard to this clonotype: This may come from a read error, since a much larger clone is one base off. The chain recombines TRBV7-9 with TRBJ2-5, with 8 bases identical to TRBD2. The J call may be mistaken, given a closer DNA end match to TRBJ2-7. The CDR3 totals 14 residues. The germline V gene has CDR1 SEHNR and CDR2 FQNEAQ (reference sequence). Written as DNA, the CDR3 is TGTGCCAGCAATCCCAGCGGGGGCCGCCACGAGCAGTACTTC. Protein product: CASNPSGGRHEQYF.

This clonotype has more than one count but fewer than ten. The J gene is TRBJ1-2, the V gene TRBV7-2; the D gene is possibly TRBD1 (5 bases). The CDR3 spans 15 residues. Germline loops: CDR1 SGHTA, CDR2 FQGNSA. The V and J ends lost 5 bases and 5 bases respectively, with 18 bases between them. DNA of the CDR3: TGTGCCAGCAGCCCACCAGGCAACGGGGGGTATGGCTACACCTTC. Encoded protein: CASSPPGNGGYGYTF. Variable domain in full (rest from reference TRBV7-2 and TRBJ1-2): GAGVSQSPSNKVTEKGKDVELRCDPISGHTALYWYRQSLGQGLEFLIYFQGNSAPDKSGLPSDRFSAERTGGSVSTLTIQRTQQEDSAVYLCASSPPGNGGYGYTFGSGTRLTVV.

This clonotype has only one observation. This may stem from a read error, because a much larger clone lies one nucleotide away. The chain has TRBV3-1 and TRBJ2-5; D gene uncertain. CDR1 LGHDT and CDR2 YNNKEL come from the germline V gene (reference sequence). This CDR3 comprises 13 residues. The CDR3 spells CASNQMSAETQYF. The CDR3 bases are TGTGCCAGCAACCAAATGTCGGCGGAGACCCAGTACTTC.

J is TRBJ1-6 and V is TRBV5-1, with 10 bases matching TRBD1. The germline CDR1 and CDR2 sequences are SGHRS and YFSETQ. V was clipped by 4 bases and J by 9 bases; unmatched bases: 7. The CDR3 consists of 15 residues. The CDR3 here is CASSPKGTGASPLHF. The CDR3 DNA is TGCGCCAGCAGCCCCAAGGGGACAGGGGCTTCACCCCTCCACTTT.

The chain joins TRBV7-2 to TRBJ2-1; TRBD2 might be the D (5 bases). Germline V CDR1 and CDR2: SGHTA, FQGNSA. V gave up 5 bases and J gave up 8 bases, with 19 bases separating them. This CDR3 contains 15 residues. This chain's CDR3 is CASSPSERRWDEQFF. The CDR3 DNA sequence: TGTGCCAGCAGCCCCAGCGAGCGGCGGTGGGATGAGCAGTTCTTC.

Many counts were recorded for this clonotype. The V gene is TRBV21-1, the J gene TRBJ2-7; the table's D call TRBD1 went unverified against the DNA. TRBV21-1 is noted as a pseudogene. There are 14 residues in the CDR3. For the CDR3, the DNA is TGTGCCAGCAGCAAGACAGGACCCCCCTACGAGCAGTACTTC. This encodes CASSKTGPPYEQYF.